The clone carrying this T cell receptor beta chain was counted at least ten times. In the library, unique molecular identifiers were attached to individual cDNA molecules. TCRdb recomputed calls from the RACE reads with MiXCR, one row per CDR3 protein. The sample has approximately 120,000 distinct CDR3 sequences, 9.2% seen once; the top ten hold 3% to 4%. Indicated time point: patch test 2, 6 weeks after DPC sensitization. Sample treatment: therapeutic diphenylcyclopropenone sensitization with weekly scalp DPC. V lost 10 bases to trimming and J lost 2 bases, with 18 bases between them. The CDR3 contains 14 residues. CDR1 is ENHRY and CDR2 is SYGVKD in the germline V gene. These data come from a study of human T cells and chemical hapten exposure. Study summary: Patch testing placed 0.01% DPC on the upper back, with readings at 6 days.

This chain uses TRBV10-3 with TRBJ2-7; D might be TRBD1 (6 bases). The material was whole blood, obtained in connection with sensitization to the hapten diphenylcyclopropenone (DPC). The source of this sequence is a woman between 35 and 50 years old with alopecia areata. Some clones in this sample may be carry-over from other donors' samples. CDR3 nucleotides: TGTGCCAGCACCTCCGGGACAACAACCTACGAGCAGTACTTC. Its protein product is CASTSGTTTYEQYF.